These 30 T cell receptor beta chains originate from one sample sequenced in a study of cytomegalovirus exposure and HLA in healthy donors. A multiplex PCR was run with 60 Vbeta primers and 13 Jbeta primers. The data were produced by immunoSEQ multiplex PCR, yet TCRdb's version contains in-frame clones alone and is incomplete. Seen here are approximately 170,000 clones, about 85% observed once, and the top ten hold 1%. Sequenced sample: PBMCs. The receptors here all came from a boy aged 2 to 9 in good health and CMV-seronegative.

The V gene is TRBV11-2, the J gene TRBJ2-5; no clear D. The ends were cut back, 4 bases at V and 4 bases at J, with 7 bases in the middle. The CDR3 consists of 12 residues. Germline assignment: CDR1 SGHAT and CDR2 FQNNGV. The CDR3 bases are TGTGCCAGCAGCTCGGTTCGAGAGACCCAGTACTTC. Its protein product is CASSSVRETQYF.

The V gene is TRBV4-1, the J gene TRBJ1-1; 10 bases map to TRBD1. The J segment lost 10 bases and the V segment lost 0 bases, leaving 14 bases of the junction unmatched. There are 17 residues in the CDR3. Per germline, CDR1 MGHRA and CDR2 YSYEKL. The CDR3 loop is CASSQDATGGAPGGAFF. CDR3 DNA: TGCGCCAGCAGCCAAGACGCGACAGGGGGCGCCCCCGGGGGAGCTTTCTTT.

The gene calls are TRBV28 and TRBJ1-2; 11 bases are a match to TRBD1. Germline assignment: CDR1 MDHEN and CDR2 SYDVKM. The J segment lost 3 bases and the V segment lost 6 bases, leaving 6 bases of the junction unmatched. CDR3 size: 15 residues. The CDR3 loop is CASSLDRGRYYGYTF. For the CDR3, the DNA is TGTGCCAGCAGCTTGGACAGGGGGCGATACTATGGCTACACCTTC.

The chain has TRBV6-5 and TRBJ2-1; 9 nucleotides match TRBD1. CDR3 length equals 15 residues. After removal of 6 bases from V and 4 bases from J, the junction contained 7 bases not matched to a gene. Germline CDR1 reads MNHEY; CDR2 reads SVGAGI. CDR3 residues: CASSPPGQGYNEQFF. The CDR3 DNA reads TGTGCCAGCAGCCCACCGGGACAGGGTTACAATGAGCAGTTCTTC.

A single count supports this clone. The genes are TRBV4-1 and TRBJ2-7, with a possible D match to TRBD2 (5 bases). V shed 0 bases and J shed 3 bases, with 15 bases lying between them. Germline loops: CDR1 MGHRA, CDR2 YSYEKL. The CDR3 covers 16 residues. The CDR3 DNA reads as TGCGCCAGCAGCCAAGATTTAGTCGGCCGGGACTACGAGCAGTACTTC. This gives the protein CASSQDLVGRDYEQYF.

This rearrangement joins TRBV18 to TRBJ2-1; a weak D match, TRBD1 (6 bases). Germline values: CDR1 KGHSH, CDR2 LQKENI. The CDR3 covers 16 residues. V lost 3 bases and J 5 bases, leaving 17 bases between the germline ends. CDR3 in amino acids: CASSPVGQGPDNEQFF. Written as DNA, the CDR3 is TGTGCCAGCTCACCGGTCGGCCAGGGGCCCGACAATGAGCAGTTCTTC.

The CDR3 DNA sequence: TGTGCCAGCAGCCTGACAGGGAGGCAGCCCCAGCATTTT. Amino acid sequence: CASSLTGRQPQHF. The V call is TRBV6-5, the J call TRBJ1-5; 7 nucleotides line up with TRBD1. Per germline, CDR1 MNHEY and CDR2 SVGAGI. With V trimmed by 6 bases and J by 7 bases, 6 bases remained unmatched. The CDR3 sequence is 13 residues long.

The chain joins TRBV5-4 to TRBJ2-7; TRBD1 aligns across 10 bases. The ends lost 3 bases at V and 2 bases at J; junction bases unmatched: 8. The CDR3 runs 16 residues. CDR1 is SGHNT and CDR2 is YYREEE in the germline V gene (reference sequence). The CDR3 bases are TGTGCCAGCAGCTCGGGGGGGACAGGGGTAACCTACGAGCAGTACTTC. Translation: CASSSGGTGVTYEQYF.

This chain links TRBV30 with TRBJ2-7; no firm D call. The CDR3 has 11 amino acids. Trimming removed 2 bases from V and 6 bases from J, with 8 bases in between. The germline V gene has CDR1 GTSNPN and CDR2 SVGIG (reference sequence). CDR3 bases: TGTGCCTGGAGTCCGAGTTTCGAGCAGTACTTC. Protein product: CAWSPSFEQYF.

About this clone: Other DNA variants within this sample encode the same CDR3. This sequence joins TRBV27 and TRBJ2-7; the match to TRBD1 covers 7 bases. This CDR3 contains 12 residues. CDR1 is MNHEY and CDR2 is SMNVEV in the germline V gene (reference sequence). Germline trimming cut 6 bases from V and 6 bases from J; bases unmatched to any gene: 5. The CDR3 here is CASSRQGREQYF. CDR3 nucleotide sequence: TGTGCCAGCAGCCGACAGGGACGCGAGCAGTACTTC.

The chain is built from TRBV2 and TRBJ2-5; TRBD2 might be the D (6 bases). The V gene's germline CDR1 is SNHLY and CDR2 FYNNEI. The length of the CDR3 is 16 residues. V was shortened by 3 bases and J by 5 bases, with 19 bases between the two germline ends. CDR3 DNA: TGTGCCAGCAGTGATAATCGGCAGGGTGGGGGGGAGACCCAGTACTTC. It is translated as CASSDNRQGGGETQYF.

The chain employs TRBV30 and TRBJ2-5, with D possibly TRBD2 on 5 matching bases. Germline V CDR1 and CDR2: GTSNPN, SVGIG (reference sequence). The CDR3 is 14 residues long. The V and J ends lost 0 bases and 4 bases respectively, with 12 bases between them. The CDR3 coding sequence is TGTGCCTGGAGTGTAGTAGAGGGCAGAGAGACCCAGTACTTC. Translation gives CAWSVVEGRETQYF.

This rearrangement joins TRBV6-6 to TRBJ1-2; 7 bases line up with TRBD1. After removal of 5 bases from V and 4 bases from J, the junction contained 7 bases not matched to a gene. The CDR3 consists of 14 residues. The V gene's germline CDR1 is MNHNY and CDR2 SVGAGI (reference sequence). CDR3 coding DNA: TGTGCCAGCAGTACTACCGGGACAGCCTATGGCTACACCTTC. This codes for CASSTTGTAYGYTF.

The rearrangement links TRBV19 to TRBJ1-5; maybe TRBD1 (6 bases). The CDR3 length is 17 residues. CDR1 and CDR2 (germline): LNHDA, SQIVND (reference sequence). The V end lost 0 bases, the J end lost 5 bases, and 17 bases lay between the germline ends. This CDR3 reads CASSIDRTGSSHQPQHF. The CDR3 DNA follows: TGTGCCAGTAGTATAGATCGAACAGGGTCATCCCATCAGCCCCAGCATTTT.

Remarks on this clone: Other DNA variants within this sample encode the same CDR3. The chain employs TRBV7-3 and TRBJ2-1; 8 bases map to TRBD2. Germline CDR1 reads SGHTA; CDR2 reads FQGTGA. The CDR3 covers 15 residues. V lost 5 bases and J lost 5; bases outside the gene matches: 8. The CDR3 spells CASSLAGGDNNEQFF. CDR3 DNA sequence: TGTGCCAGCAGCCTGGCGGGAGGAGATAACAATGAGCAGTTCTTC.

The V and J genes are TRBV29-1 and TRBJ1-2; no clear D. Trimming pared 3 bases from V and 8 bases from J, leaving 13 bases between. The CDR3 runs 12 residues. CDR1 and CDR2 (germline): SQVTM, ANQGSEA. In nucleotides, the CDR3 is TGCAGCGTTGAGGAGATTATGAGGGGCTACACCTTC. Translated, it gives CSVEEIMRGYTF.

V usage is TRBV27 and J usage is TRBJ1-5; D is uncertain. Germline lookup yields CDR1 MNHEY and CDR2 SMNVEV (reference sequence). Trimming removed 9 bases at V and 5 bases at J, with 5 bases between. This CDR3 has 10 residues. This CDR3 is CASADQPQHF. The CDR3 DNA reads as TGTGCCAGTGCGGATCAGCCCCAGCATTTT.

In its sample, this clone was seen a few times. The genes are TRBV28 and TRBJ1-1; D remains ambiguous. Deletions cut 6 bases from V and 3 bases from J, with 5 bases between. Germline V CDR1 and CDR2: MDHEN, SYDVKM. The CDR3 runs 11 residues. CDR3 loop: CASSFDTEAFF. The CDR3 nucleotides read TGTGCCAGCAGCTTCGACACTGAAGCTTTCTTT.

The table lists this clone with a few counts. The same CDR3 arises from other DNA sequences in this sample as well. The rearrangement links TRBV19 to TRBJ1-2; D gene uncertain. This CDR3 comprises 12 residues. Trimming stripped 3 bases from V and 5 bases from J, with 7 bases between. Germline V gives CDR1 LNHDA, CDR2 SQIVND (reference sequence). CDR3 sequence (DNA): TGTGCCAGTAGTATCTCGGTTTATGGCTACACCTTC. Its protein product is CASSISVYGYTF.

The V and J genes are TRBV5-8 and TRBJ2-1; 10 bases fit TRBD2. Germline loops: CDR1 SGHTS, CDR2 YDEGEE. V shed 4 bases, J shed 9 bases, and the junction held 10 bases outside the gene matches. This CDR3 is 15 amino acids long. The CDR3 region is CASSQRLAGAGEQFF. The CDR3, as DNA: TGTGCCAGCAGCCAGAGGCTAGCGGGAGCGGGTGAGCAGTTCTTC.

The chain has TRBV27 and TRBJ2-2; 8 nucleotides line up with TRBD1. V was pared by 1 base and J by 5 bases, with 6 bases of the junction left unmatched. The V gene's germline CDR1 is MNHEY and CDR2 SMNVEV (reference sequence). The CDR3 loop spans 16 amino acids. CDR3 sequence reads: CASSLLVTGVTGELFF. Here the CDR3 DNA reads TGTGCCAGCAGTTTATTGGTGACAGGGGTAACCGGGGAGCTGTTTTTT.

The chain couples TRBV5-6 to TRBJ1-2; no reliable D call. From germline, CDR1 is SGHDT and CDR2 YYEEEE. The CDR3 is made up of 15 amino acids. Trimming removed 0 bases from V and 4 bases from J, with 13 bases in between. In DNA, the CDR3 is TGTGCCAGCAGCTTGGTGGGCACGAAGAGCTATGGCTACACCTTC. Translating it yields CASSLVGTKSYGYTF.

This chain uses TRBV5-6 with TRBJ2-7, with D perhaps matching TRBD2 (5 bases). The CDR3 loop spans 15 amino acids. The germline V and J ends were trimmed by 4 bases and 0 bases, with 14 bases remaining between them. The germline V gene has CDR1 SGHDT and CDR2 YYEEEE. The CDR3 is CASSPLWESSYEQYF. The CDR3 region has the DNA TGTGCCAGCAGCCCCTTGTGGGAGAGCTCCTACGAGCAGTACTTC.

The chain carries TRBV6-6 and TRBJ1-1, with D perhaps TRBD1 (6 bases). CDR1 and CDR2 from the germline V gene are MNHNY and SVGAGI (reference sequence). This CDR3 has 12 amino acids. Trimming removed 8 bases from V and 6 bases from J, with 13 bases in between. In nucleotides, the CDR3 is TGTGCCAGCCAAGGACAGCTATCTGAAGCTTTCTTT. Its protein product is CASQGQLSEAFF.

The V and J genes are TRBV2 and TRBJ1-1; D possibly corresponds to TRBD1 (6 bases). V lost 4 bases and J 0 bases, leaving 9 bases between the germline ends. Germline loops: CDR1 SNHLY, CDR2 FYNNEI. This CDR3 has 14 residues. CDR3 in DNA: TGTGCCAGCAGTGCTGACAGGATGAACACTGAAGCTTTCTTT. Amino acids: CASSADRMNTEAFF.

This chain links TRBV2 with TRBJ1-2, with 7 nucleotides matching TRBD1. The CDR3 is 14 amino acids. CDR1 SNHLY and CDR2 FYNNEI come from the germline V gene. Trimming at V came to 6 bases and at J to 2 bases, leaving 6 bases not matched to a gene. The CDR3 loop reads CASSAQGTNYGYTF. CDR3 in DNA: TGTGCCAGCAGCGCACAGGGGACCAACTATGGCTACACCTTC.

The chain combines TRBV6-5 with TRBJ1-1; D is unclear. This CDR3 contains 14 residues. V lost 6 bases, J lost 4 bases, and 15 bases lay in between. Germline CDR1 and CDR2: MNHEY and SVGAGI. CDR3 in amino acids: CASSRESGPTEAFF. The DNA for the CDR3 is TGTGCCAGCAGCCGCGAGTCAGGCCCCACTGAAGCTTTCTTT.

For this clone: The germline gene is not matched at one end of the junction; a read error may be the cause. The chain employs TRBV7-9 and TRBJ1-2, with D perhaps matching TRBD1 (5 bases). Germline V gives CDR1 SEHNR, CDR2 FQNEAQ (reference sequence). The CDR3 consists of 14 residues. The CDR3 coding sequence is TGTTCCAGCAGCCGTGAACAGGTTTCCTATGGCTACACCTTC. Translated, it gives CSSSREQVSYGYTF.

The CDR3 loop is CASSIDNAGSNTEAFF. CDR3 bases: TGTGCCAGTAGTATAGATAATGCAGGGTCGAACACTGAAGCTTTCTTT. The gene calls are TRBV19 and TRBJ1-1; D perhaps matches TRBD1 (5 bases). The CDR3 sequence is 16 residues long. Trimming took 0 bases from V and 1 from J, leaving 12 bases between them. CDR1 LNHDA and CDR2 SQIVND come from the germline V gene (reference sequence).

The gene calls are TRBV9 and TRBJ2-5; weak D call: TRBD2 (6 bases). The germline V and J ends were trimmed by 4 bases and 7 bases, with 17 bases remaining between them. There are 14 residues in the CDR3. Germline lookup yields CDR1 SGDLS and CDR2 YYNGEE. Written as DNA, the CDR3 is TGTGCCAGCAGCCCCCGGGACTCTCTGCCGACCCAGTACTTC. This gives the protein CASSPRDSLPTQYF.